Following are 20 T cell receptor beta chains from one sample sequenced in a study of T-cell memory formation after mild COVID-19. TCRdb reprocessed the 5' RACE reads with MiXCR, giving one entry per CDR3 protein. The sample yields roughly 560,000 distinct CDR3 sequences, roughly 21% seen once. Sequences were obtained from PBMCs or a T cell subset sorted from them (not recorded which). Receptors were obtained from an adult woman who had mild COVID-19 (a few samples of this study predate the infection). Cell type and time point are not known.

The rearrangement uses TRBV6-5 and TRBJ2-5, with D possibly being TRBD1 (6 bases). The V and J ends lost 2 bases and 5 bases respectively, with 12 bases between them. This CDR3 contains 14 residues. In germline, CDR1 is MNHEY, CDR2 SVGAGI. The CDR3 loop reads CASSYRQVSETQYF. The CDR3 DNA is TGTGCCAGCAGTTACCGACAGGTTTCGGAGACCCAGTACTTC.

The chain recombines TRBV6-1 with TRBJ2-5, with unresolved D. The CDR3 is made up of 14 amino acids. The ends were cut back, 1 base at V and 7 bases at J, with 13 bases in the middle. Germline V CDR1 and CDR2: MNHNS, SASEGT. CDR3 loop: CASSEGFSRGTQYF. CDR3 coding DNA: TGTGCCAGCAGTGAAGGGTTTAGTCGAGGGACCCAGTACTTC.

The chain joins TRBV12-3 or TRBV12-4 to TRBJ2-7, with D perhaps TRBD1 (6 bases). V was clipped by 3 bases and J by 6 bases, with 12 bases between them. CDR3 length: 13 residues. In DNA, the CDR3 is TGTGCCAGCAGTTTGTACAGGGACATCGAGCAGTACTTC. Its translation: CASSLYRDIEQYF.

This clonotype was observed many times. The V gene is TRBV7-9, the J gene TRBJ2-1; no definite D call. CDR3 length: 15 amino acids. The V and J ends lost 0 bases and 5 bases respectively, with 11 bases between them. The V gene's germline CDR1 is SEHNR and CDR2 FQNEAQ (reference sequence). Written as DNA, the CDR3 is TGTGCCAGCAGCTTAGCTTTCGGCGGCGACAATGAGCAGTTCTTC. Translation gives CASSLAFGGDNEQFF.

This clonotype was counted between two and nine times. The chain recombines TRBV30 with TRBJ2-1; D might be TRBD2 (5 bases). Germline loops: CDR1 GTSNPN, CDR2 SVGIG (reference sequence). CDR3 size: 11 residues. The V gene lost 0 bases and the J gene lost 9 bases, with 6 bases spanning the gap. The CDR3 region is CAWSVRGEQFF. CDR3 sequence (DNA): TGTGCCTGGAGTGTACGGGGTGAGCAGTTCTTC.

Here the CDR3 reads CASSEFSGGLNNEQFF. For the CDR3, the DNA is TGTGCCAGCAGTGAATTTAGCGGGGGGCTTAACAATGAGCAGTTCTTC. The rearrangement links TRBV6-1 to TRBJ2-1; TRBD2 matches at 10 bases. The CDR3 is 16 amino acids. Losses at the gene ends were 2 bases for V and 5 bases for J; bases not matched to a gene: 6. In germline, CDR1 is MNHNS, CDR2 SASEGT.

V gene TRBV6-1 combines with J gene TRBJ2-7; 10 bases agree with TRBD1. Trimming cost V 4 bases and J 6 bases; bases outside gene matches: 6. The length of the CDR3 is 14 residues. CDR1 MNHNS and CDR2 SASEGT come from the germline V gene. The CDR3 DNA is TGTGCCAGCAGTGGCCGGGACAGGGGACTCGAGCAGTACTTC. Its protein product is CASSGRDRGLEQYF.

The chain employs TRBV12-3 or TRBV12-4 and TRBJ2-7; TRBD1 matches 7 bases. This CDR3 region has 14 residues. The V gene end was trimmed by 2 bases and the J gene end by 4 bases; junction bases not matched to a gene: 5. CDR3 in amino acids: CASSLKGGAYEQYF. DNA for the CDR3: TGTGCCAGCAGTTTAAAAGGGGGCGCGTACGAGCAGTACTTC.

A few counts support this clonotype. The chain recombines TRBV7-3 with TRBJ2-4; the D is unclear. Germline CDR1 and CDR2: SGHTA and FQGTGA. V was shortened by 2 bases and J by 1 base, with 9 bases between the two germline ends. The CDR3 length is 15 residues. The DNA for the CDR3 is TGTGCCAGCAGCTTAGGGATGTCTGCCAAAAACATTCAGTACTTC. Protein sequence: CASSLGMSAKNIQYF. The entire variable domain, with the rest obtained from reference TRBV7-3 and TRBJ2-4, is as follows: GAGVSQTPSNKVTEKGKYVELRCDPISGHTALYWYRQSLGQGPEFLIYFQGTGAADDSGLPNDRFFAVRPEGSVSTLKIQRTERGDSAVYLCASSLGMSAKNIQYFGAGTRLSVL.

This clonotype appeared many times. The rearrangement uses TRBV9 and TRBJ2-5; TRBD2 agrees at 8 bases. From germline, CDR1 is SGDLS and CDR2 YYNGEE. The CDR3 runs to 15 residues. Germline trimming cut 3 bases from V and 5 bases from J; bases unmatched to any gene: 9. The CDR3 bases are TGTGCCAGCAGCGAGGGGACTAGAAAGGTCGAGACCCAGTACTTC. Translating gives CASSEGTRKVETQYF.

The rearrangement uses TRBV6-2 or TRBV6-3 and TRBJ2-1; tentatively, D is TRBD1 or TRBD2 (6 bases each). V lost 5 bases and J lost 8, with 28 bases in between. This CDR3 region has 18 residues. Germline V gene data show CDR1 as MNHEY and CDR2 as SVGEGT. The CDR3 region has the DNA TGTGCCAGCAGTCTACAGGGCGGGATCCCTACCCTGGGGCATGAGCAGTTCTTC. This gives the protein CASSLQGGIPTLGHEQFF.

This clonotype was detected a few times. V is TRBV29-1 and J is TRBJ2-1; 14 bases are a match to TRBD2. J gave up 4 bases and V 4 bases, and 0 bases lay outside the gene matches. Germline V lookup: CDR1 SQVTM, CDR2 ANQGSEA. The CDR3 spans 14 residues. The DNA for the CDR3 is TGCAGCGTTGGGACTAGCGGGGGGTACAATGAGCAGTTCTTC. Protein: CSVGTSGGYNEQFF.

This clonotype occurred a few times. The chain is built from TRBV11-2 and TRBJ1-1; a weak D match, TRBD1 (6 bases). Germline V gives CDR1 SGHAT, CDR2 FQNNGV. Deletions cut 5 bases from V and 0 bases from J, with 13 bases between. The CDR3 contains 15 residues. CDR3 region: CASSPGGLMNTEAFF. CDR3 sequence (DNA): TGTGCCAGCAGCCCTGGGGGCCTCATGAACACTGAAGCTTTCTTT.

This clonotype turned up a few times. The chain carries TRBV7-2 and TRBJ1-3, with 7 bases aligning to TRBD1. CDR3 size: 15 residues. The trim removed 5 bases at V and 3 bases at J, leaving 7 bases unmatched. Germline CDR1 reads SGHTA; CDR2 reads FQGNSA. CDR3 bases: TGTGCCAGCAGCCGCGGGGACAGCGGTGGAAACACCATATATTTT. Residues: CASSRGDSGGNTIYF. Supplemented by reference TRBV7-2 and TRBJ1-3, the full variable domain reads GAGVSQSPSNKVTEKGKDVELRCDPISGHTALYWYRQSLGQGLEFLIYFQGNSAPDKSGLPSDRFSAERTGGSVSTLTIQRTQQEDSAVYLCASSRGDSGGNTIYFGEGSWLTVV.

The chain uses TRBV7-9 and TRBJ1-1; D gene unclear. The CDR3 is made up of 10 amino acids. Trimming removed 5 bases at V and 7 bases at J, with 5 bases between. Germline CDR1 SEHNR, CDR2 FQNEAQ (reference sequence). CDR3 amino acids: CASSPDEAFF. CDR3 in DNA: TGTGCCAGCAGCCCCGATGAAGCTTTCTTT.

The table lists this clonotype with a few counts. The J gene is TRBJ2-1, the V gene TRBV7-9; tentative D call: TRBD1 (6 bases). CDR3 length: 16 amino acids. Germline V CDR1 and CDR2: SEHNR, FQNEAQ (reference sequence). With 4 bases removed from V and 2 bases from J, the gap between germline ends came to 15 bases. The CDR3 protein is CASSSLKDSPYNEQFF. The CDR3 region has the DNA TGTGCCAGCAGCTCCCTCAAGGACAGTCCCTACAATGAGCAGTTCTTC.

The J gene is TRBJ2-7, the V gene TRBV14; TRBD2 aligns across 9 bases. CDR1 and CDR2 (germline): SGHDN, FVKESK. Germline trimming cut 3 bases from V and 0 bases from J; bases unmatched to any gene: 3. This CDR3 has 15 amino acids. For the CDR3, the DNA is TGTGCCAGCAGCCACGAGCGGGGGGCCTCCTACGAGCAGTACTTC. Protein product: CASSHERGASYEQYF.

The chain recombines TRBV7-2 with TRBJ2-5; tentatively, D is TRBD1 or TRBD2 (5 bases each). Per germline, CDR1 SGHTA and CDR2 FQGNSA. The CDR3 runs 14 residues. V was cut by 1 base and J by 13 bases, with 19 bases left in between. DNA of the CDR3: TGTGCCAGCAGCTTAGGATACGGGGCGATTTATATGTACTTC. Translation gives CASSLGYGAIYMYF. The entire variable domain, with the rest obtained from reference TRBV7-2 and TRBJ2-5, is as follows: GAGVSQSPSNKVTEKGKDVELRCDPISGHTALYWYRQSLGQGLEFLIYFQGNSAPDKSGLPSDRFSAERTGGSVSTLTIQRTQQEDSAVYLCASSLGYGAIYMYFGPGTRLLVL.

This rearrangement joins TRBV7-6 to TRBJ2-1, with D perhaps given as TRBD1 or TRBD2 (6 bases each). Germline loops: CDR1 SGHVS, CDR2 FNYEAQ. Trimming cost V 1 base and J 0 bases, with 10 bases left between them. The length of the CDR3 is 16 residues. The CDR3 is CASSLEGGASYNEQFF. The CDR3 DNA follows: TGTGCCAGCAGCTTAGAGGGGGGCGCCTCCTACAATGAGCAGTTCTTC.

V usage is TRBV7-7 and J usage is TRBJ2-5, with 7 bases aligning to TRBD1. The germline CDR1 and CDR2 sequences are SSHAT and FNYEAQ (reference sequence). After removal of 5 bases from V and 1 base from J, the junction contained 7 bases not matched to a gene. The CDR3 loop spans 15 amino acids. For the CDR3, the DNA is TGTGCCAGCAGCCACGGACAGGACTCCCAAGAGACCCAGTACTTC. It translates to CASSHGQDSQETQYF.